Listed here are 10 T cell receptor beta chains from one sample, sequenced in a study of early T cells in non-severe SARS-CoV-2 infection (dated by TCRdb to about 2021). The library was made by 5' RACE. TCRdb shows the sequencer as NextSeq 500. The raw public reads went through TCRdb reprocessing: fastp at Q25, MiXCR clone calling, in-frame beta chains kept. Rows are combined by CDR3 protein, so each entry shows the most common genes and DNA. The sample contains some 80,000 distinct CDR3 sequences, about 10% of them found a single time. Of the sample, around 8% is held by the ten largest clones. Sample: whole blood, taken at baseline. Receptors were obtained from an adult who was a healthcare worker with PCR-confirmed SARS-CoV-2 infection or an uninfected control (not recorded which).

This clonotype was found a few times. The J gene is TRBJ2-2, the V gene TRBV27; D is unclear. The CDR3 is 13 residues long. From germline, CDR1 is MNHEY and CDR2 SMNVEV (reference sequence). Trimming left V 11 bases short and J 4 bases short, with 14 bases between. CDR3 coding DNA: TGTGCCGTCGGTCCCGTAGGCACCGGGGAGCTGTTTTTT. Translation: CAVGPVGTGELFF.

This clonotype has a count of ten or more. V gene TRBV6-2 or TRBV6-3 combines with J gene TRBJ2-7, with TRBD2 as a possible D gene (5 bases). Germline assignment: CDR1 MNHEY and CDR2 SVGEGT. This CDR3 spans 13 amino acids. Trimming shortened V by 2 bases and J by 0 bases, and 5 bases separated the two germline ends. The CDR3 DNA reads TGTGCCAGCAGTTACGCGGGCTCCTACGAGCAGTACTTC. This translates into CASSYAGSYEQYF.

This clonotype has just a few counts. The V call is TRBV7-9, the J call TRBJ2-2; 11 positions agree with TRBD1. The CDR3 length is 14 residues. The trim removed 7 bases at V and 8 bases at J, leaving 6 bases unmatched. Germline CDR1 reads SEHNR; CDR2 reads FQNEAQ (reference sequence). In DNA form, the CDR3 reads TGTGCCAGCACGAGGGACAGGGGGACAGGGGAGCTGTTTTTT. Protein: CASTRDRGTGELFF.

There are a few counts of this clonotype. The chain joins TRBV29-1 to TRBJ2-7; 9 bases agree with TRBD2. The V gene end was trimmed by 3 bases and the J gene end by 3 bases; junction bases not matched to a gene: 0. The CDR3 sequence is 12 residues long. Germline assignment: CDR1 SQVTM and CDR2 ANQGSEA. CDR3 loop: CSVEREGYEQYF. Written as DNA, the CDR3 is TGCAGCGTTGAGCGGGAGGGCTACGAGCAGTACTTC.

The sample holds many counts of this clonotype. This chain links TRBV5-1 with TRBJ1-4; D is unclear. The V end was cut by 1 base, the J end by 2 bases, with 9 bases between. Germline V gene lookup returns CDR1 SGHRS and CDR2 YFSETQ. CDR3 length: 15 residues. The DNA for the CDR3 is TGCGCCAGCAGCTTGAGAGCTGGGACTAATGAAAAACTGTTTTTT. It codes for CASSLRAGTNEKLFF.

This clonotype was observed a few times. V gene TRBV28 combines with J gene TRBJ1-4; tentatively, D is TRBD1 (5 bases). The V gene's germline CDR1 is MDHEN and CDR2 SYDVKM. The CDR3 totals 12 residues. In nucleotides, the CDR3 is TGTGCGAGCGGGGGAAAAGGAGAAAAACTGTTTTTT. It codes for CASGGKGEKLFF.

In its sample, this clonotype was seen many times. The V call is TRBV28, the J call TRBJ2-2, with 8 bases matching TRBD2. There are 14 residues in the CDR3. Germline CDR1 reads MDHEN; CDR2 reads SYDVKM. Unmatched junction bases numbered 8, after V lost 10 bases and J lost 4 bases. The CDR3 loop is CATNLGLATGELFF. DNA for the CDR3: TGTGCCACCAACCTCGGACTAGCCACCGGGGAGCTGTTTTTT.

The chain employs TRBV7-7 and TRBJ2-1; 9 bases fit TRBD2. The germline gives CDR1 SSHAT, CDR2 FNYEAQ (reference sequence). The CDR3 has 15 amino acids. The J segment lost 5 bases and the V segment lost 5 bases, leaving 7 bases of the junction unmatched. This CDR3 reads CASSPGLAKNNEQFF. DNA for the CDR3: TGTGCCAGCAGCCCGGGACTAGCAAAGAACAATGAGCAGTTCTTC.

This clonotype was counted only a few times. The chain recombines TRBV5-1 with TRBJ2-4; D is perhaps TRBD2 (5 bases). CDR3 length: 14 residues. Trimming removed 0 bases at V and 8 bases at J, with 12 bases between. Germline CDR1 and CDR2: SGHRS and YFSETQ. CDR3 amino acids: CASSLGGNGDIQYF. CDR3 coding DNA: TGCGCCAGCAGCTTGGGAGGGAACGGAGACATTCAGTACTTC.

The chain recombines TRBV7-9 with TRBJ2-5; 7 nucleotides line up with TRBD2. Per the germline V gene, CDR1 is SEHNR and CDR2 is FQNEAQ (reference sequence). With 4 bases clipped from V and 4 bases from J, the junction kept 6 bases outside the gene matches. This CDR3 region has 14 residues. CDR3 bases: TGTGCCAGCAGCTCCAAACTAGCGAGAGAGACCCAGTACTTC. Protein product: CASSSKLARETQYF.